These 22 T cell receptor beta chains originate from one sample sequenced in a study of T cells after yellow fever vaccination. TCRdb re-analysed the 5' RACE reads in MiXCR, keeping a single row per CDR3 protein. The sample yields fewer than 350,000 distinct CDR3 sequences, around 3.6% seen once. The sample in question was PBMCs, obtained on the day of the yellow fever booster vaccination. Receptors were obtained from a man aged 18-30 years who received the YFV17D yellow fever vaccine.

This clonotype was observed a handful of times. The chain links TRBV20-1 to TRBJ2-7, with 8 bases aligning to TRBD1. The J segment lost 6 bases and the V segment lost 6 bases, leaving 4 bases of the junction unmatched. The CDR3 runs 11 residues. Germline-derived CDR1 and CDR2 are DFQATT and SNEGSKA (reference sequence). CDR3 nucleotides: TGCAGTGCAGGGACAGGACCCGAGCAGTACGTC. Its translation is CSAGTGPEQYV.

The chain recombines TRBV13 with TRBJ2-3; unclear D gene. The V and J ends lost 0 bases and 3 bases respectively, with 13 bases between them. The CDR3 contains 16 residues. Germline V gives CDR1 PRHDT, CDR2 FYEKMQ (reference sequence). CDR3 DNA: TGTGCCAGCAGCTTAGGCGCGCTAGGGAAAACAGATACGCAGTATTTT. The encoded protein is CASSLGALGKTDTQYF.

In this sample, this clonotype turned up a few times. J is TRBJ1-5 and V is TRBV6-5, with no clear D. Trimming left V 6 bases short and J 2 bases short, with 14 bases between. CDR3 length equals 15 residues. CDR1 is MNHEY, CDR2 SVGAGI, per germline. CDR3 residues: CASSNQRSGNQPQHF. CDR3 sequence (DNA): TGTGCCAGCAGCAACCAAAGGAGCGGCAATCAGCCCCAGCATTTT.

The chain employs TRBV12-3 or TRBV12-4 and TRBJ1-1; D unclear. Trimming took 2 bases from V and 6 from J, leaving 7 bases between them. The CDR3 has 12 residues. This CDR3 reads CASSLPRSEAFF. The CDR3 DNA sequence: TGTGCCAGCAGTTTACCTCGGTCTGAAGCTTTCTTT.

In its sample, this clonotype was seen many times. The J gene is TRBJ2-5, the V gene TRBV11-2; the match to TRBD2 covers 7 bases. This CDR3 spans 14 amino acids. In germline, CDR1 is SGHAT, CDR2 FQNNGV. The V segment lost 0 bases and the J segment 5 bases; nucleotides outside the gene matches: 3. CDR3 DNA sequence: TGTGCCAGCAGCTTAGAGCCTAGCGGCGAGACCCAGTACTTC. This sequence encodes CASSLEPSGETQYF.

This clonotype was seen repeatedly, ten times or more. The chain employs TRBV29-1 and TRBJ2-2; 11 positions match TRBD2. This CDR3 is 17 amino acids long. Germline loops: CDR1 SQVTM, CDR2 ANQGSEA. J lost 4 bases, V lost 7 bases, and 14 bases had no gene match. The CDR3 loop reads CSARGLAGGPTTGELFF. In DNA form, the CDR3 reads TGCAGCGCCAGGGGATTAGCGGGGGGGCCGACCACCGGGGAGCTGTTTTTT.

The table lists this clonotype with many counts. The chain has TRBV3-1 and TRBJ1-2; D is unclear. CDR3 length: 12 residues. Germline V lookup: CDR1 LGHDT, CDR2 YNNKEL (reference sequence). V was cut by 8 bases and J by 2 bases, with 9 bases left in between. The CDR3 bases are TGTGCCAGCTCTACACTGAACTATGGCTACACCTTC. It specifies CASSTLNYGYTF. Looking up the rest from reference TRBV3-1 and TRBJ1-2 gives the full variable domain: DTAVSQTPKYLVTQMGNDKSIKCEQNLGHDTMYWYKQDSKKFLKIMFSYNNKELIINETVPNRFSPKSPDKAHLNLHINSLELGDSAVYFCASSTLNYGYTFGSGTRLTVV.

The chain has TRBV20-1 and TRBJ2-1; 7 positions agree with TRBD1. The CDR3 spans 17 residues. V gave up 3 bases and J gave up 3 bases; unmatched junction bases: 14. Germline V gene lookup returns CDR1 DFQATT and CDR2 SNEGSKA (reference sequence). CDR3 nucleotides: TGCAGTGCTAGTCGCATGACAGGGTTTATCCTCTACAATGAGCAGTTCTTC. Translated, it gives CSASRMTGFILYNEQFF.

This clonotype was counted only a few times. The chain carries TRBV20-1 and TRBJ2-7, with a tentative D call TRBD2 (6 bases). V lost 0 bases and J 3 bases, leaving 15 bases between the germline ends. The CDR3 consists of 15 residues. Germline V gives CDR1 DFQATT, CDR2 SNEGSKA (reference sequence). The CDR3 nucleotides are TGCAGTGCTAGAGATCCGGGGGTGAGCCACTACGAGCAGTACGTC. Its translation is CSARDPGVSHYEQYV.

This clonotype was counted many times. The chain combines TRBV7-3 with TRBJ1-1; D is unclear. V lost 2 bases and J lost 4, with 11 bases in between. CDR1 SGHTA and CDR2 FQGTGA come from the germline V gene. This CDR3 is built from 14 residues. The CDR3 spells CASSLYPGITEAFF. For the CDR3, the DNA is TGTGCCAGCAGCTTATACCCTGGGATCACTGAAGCTTTCTTT. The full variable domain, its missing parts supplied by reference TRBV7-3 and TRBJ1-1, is GAGVSQTPSNKVTEKGKYVELRCDPISGHTALYWYRQSLGQGPEFLIYFQGTGAADDSGLPNDRFFAVRPEGSVSTLKIQRTERGDSAVYLCASSLYPGITEAFFGQGTRLTVV.

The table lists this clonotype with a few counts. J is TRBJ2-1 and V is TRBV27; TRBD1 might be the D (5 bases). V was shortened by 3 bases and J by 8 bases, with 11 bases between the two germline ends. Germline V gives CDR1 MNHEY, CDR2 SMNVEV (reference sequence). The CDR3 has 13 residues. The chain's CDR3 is CASSFQGFHEQFF. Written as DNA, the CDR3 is TGTGCCAGCAGTTTCCAGGGTTTCCATGAGCAGTTCTTC.

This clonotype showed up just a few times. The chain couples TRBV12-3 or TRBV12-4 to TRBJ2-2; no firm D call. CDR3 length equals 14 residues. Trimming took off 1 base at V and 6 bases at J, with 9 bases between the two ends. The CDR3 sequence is CASSLGYLAGELFF. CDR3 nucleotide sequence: TGTGCCAGCAGTTTAGGTTACTTGGCCGGGGAGCTGTTTTTT.

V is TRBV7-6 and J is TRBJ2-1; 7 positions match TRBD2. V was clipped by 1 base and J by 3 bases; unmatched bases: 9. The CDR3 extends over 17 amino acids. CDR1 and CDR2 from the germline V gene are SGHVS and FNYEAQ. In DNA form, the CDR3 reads TGTGCCAGCAGCTTAGTCGCGTTTGGCGGGGGCTACAATGAGCAGTTCTTC. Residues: CASSLVAFGGGYNEQFF.

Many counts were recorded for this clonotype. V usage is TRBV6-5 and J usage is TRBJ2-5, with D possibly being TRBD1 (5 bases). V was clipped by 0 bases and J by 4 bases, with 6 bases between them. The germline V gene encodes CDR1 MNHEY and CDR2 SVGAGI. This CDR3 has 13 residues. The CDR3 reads CASSYSRGETQYF. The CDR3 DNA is TGTGCCAGCAGTTACTCTAGGGGAGAGACCCAGTACTTC.

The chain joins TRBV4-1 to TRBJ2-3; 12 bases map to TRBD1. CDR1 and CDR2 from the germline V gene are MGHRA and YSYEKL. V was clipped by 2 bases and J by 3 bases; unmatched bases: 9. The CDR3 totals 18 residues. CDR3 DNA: TGCGCCAGCAGCCAAAGCCCGGGACAGGGGGCGATAACAGATACGCAGTATTTT. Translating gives CASSQSPGQGAITDTQYF.

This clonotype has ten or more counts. This CDR3 reads CAWRETGGIPYEQYF. CDR3 DNA: TGTGCCTGGAGGGAAACAGGGGGCATCCCCTACGAGCAGTACTTC. The chain uses TRBV30 and TRBJ2-7, with 9 bases matching TRBD1. This CDR3 has 15 amino acids. V trimming: 3 bases; J trimming: 2 bases; junction bases outside the gene matches: 8. CDR1 and CDR2 (germline): GTSNPN, SVGIG (reference sequence).

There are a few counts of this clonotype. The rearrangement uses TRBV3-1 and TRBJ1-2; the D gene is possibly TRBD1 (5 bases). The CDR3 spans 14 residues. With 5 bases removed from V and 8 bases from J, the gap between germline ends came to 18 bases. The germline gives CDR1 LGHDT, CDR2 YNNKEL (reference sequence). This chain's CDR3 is CASSSAQGAGGYTF. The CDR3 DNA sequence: TGTGCCAGCAGCTCTGCTCAGGGCGCTGGGGGCTACACCTTC.

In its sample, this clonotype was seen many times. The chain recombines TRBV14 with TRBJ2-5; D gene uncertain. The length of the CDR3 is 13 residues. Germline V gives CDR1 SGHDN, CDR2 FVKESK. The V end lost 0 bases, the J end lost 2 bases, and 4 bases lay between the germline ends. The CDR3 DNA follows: TGTGCCAGCAGCCAAGAGTGGCAAGAGACCCAGTACTTC. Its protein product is CASSQEWQETQYF.

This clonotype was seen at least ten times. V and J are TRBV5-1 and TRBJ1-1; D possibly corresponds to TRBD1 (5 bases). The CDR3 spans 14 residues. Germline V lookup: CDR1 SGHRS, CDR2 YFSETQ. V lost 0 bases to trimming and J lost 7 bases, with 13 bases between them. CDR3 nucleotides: TGCGCCAGCAGCTTGGCCGGTGGGGCGGGTGAAGCTTTCTTT. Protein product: CASSLAGGAGEAFF.

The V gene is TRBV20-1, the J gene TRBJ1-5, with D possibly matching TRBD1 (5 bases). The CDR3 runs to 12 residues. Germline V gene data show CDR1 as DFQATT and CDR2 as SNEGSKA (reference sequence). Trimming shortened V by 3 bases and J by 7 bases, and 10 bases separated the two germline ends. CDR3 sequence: CSASRVGQPQHF. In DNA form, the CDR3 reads TGCAGTGCTAGCAGGGTGGGGCAGCCCCAGCATTTT.

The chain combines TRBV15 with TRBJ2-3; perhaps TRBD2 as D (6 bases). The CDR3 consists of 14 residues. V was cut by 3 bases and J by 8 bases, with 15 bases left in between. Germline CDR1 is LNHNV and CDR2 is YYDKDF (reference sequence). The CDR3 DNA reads TGTGCCACCAGCAGTTATGGAGGGTGGGCTACGCAGTATTTT. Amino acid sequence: CATSSYGGWATQYF.

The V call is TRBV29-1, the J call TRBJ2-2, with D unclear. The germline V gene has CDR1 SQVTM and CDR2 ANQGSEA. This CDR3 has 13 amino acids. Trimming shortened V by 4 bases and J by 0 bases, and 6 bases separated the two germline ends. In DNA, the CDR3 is TGCAGCGTTGCCAAAACGAACACCGGGGAGCTGTTTTTT. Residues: CSVAKTNTGELFF.